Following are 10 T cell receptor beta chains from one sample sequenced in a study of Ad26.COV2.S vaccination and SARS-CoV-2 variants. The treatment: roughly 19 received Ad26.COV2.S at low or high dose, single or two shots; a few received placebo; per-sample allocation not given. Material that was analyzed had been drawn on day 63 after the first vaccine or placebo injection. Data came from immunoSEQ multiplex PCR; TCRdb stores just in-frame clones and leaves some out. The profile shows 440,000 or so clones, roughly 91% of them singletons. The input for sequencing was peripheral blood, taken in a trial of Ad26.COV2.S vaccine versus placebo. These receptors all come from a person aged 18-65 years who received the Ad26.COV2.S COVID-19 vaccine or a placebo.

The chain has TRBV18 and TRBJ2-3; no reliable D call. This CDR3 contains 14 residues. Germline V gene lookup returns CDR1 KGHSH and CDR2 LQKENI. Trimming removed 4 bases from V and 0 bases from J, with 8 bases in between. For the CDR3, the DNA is TGTGCCAGCTCACAACTACCTAGCACAGATACGCAGTATTTT. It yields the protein CASSQLPSTDTQYF.

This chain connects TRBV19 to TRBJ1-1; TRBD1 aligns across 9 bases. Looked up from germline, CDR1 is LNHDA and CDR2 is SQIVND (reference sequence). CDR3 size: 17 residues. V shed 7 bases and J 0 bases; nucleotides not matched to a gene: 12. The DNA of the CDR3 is TGTGCCAGTAAGGACAGGGGAATAGGTAGGATGAACACTGAAGCTTTCTTT. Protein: CASKDRGIGRMNTEAFF.

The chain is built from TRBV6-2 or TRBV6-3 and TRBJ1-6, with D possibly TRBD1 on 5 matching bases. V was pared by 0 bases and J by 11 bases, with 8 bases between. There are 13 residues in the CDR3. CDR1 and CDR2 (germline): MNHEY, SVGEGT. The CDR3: CASSYSQGPPLHF. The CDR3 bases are TGTGCCAGCAGTTACTCGCAGGGACCACCCCTCCACTTT.

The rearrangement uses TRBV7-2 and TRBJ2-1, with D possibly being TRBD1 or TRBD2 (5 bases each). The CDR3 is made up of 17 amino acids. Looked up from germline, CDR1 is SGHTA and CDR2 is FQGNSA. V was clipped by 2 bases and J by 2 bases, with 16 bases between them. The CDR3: CASSLSSGTTAYNEQFF. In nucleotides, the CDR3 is TGTGCCAGCAGCTTATCCTCCGGGACCACTGCCTACAATGAGCAGTTCTTC.

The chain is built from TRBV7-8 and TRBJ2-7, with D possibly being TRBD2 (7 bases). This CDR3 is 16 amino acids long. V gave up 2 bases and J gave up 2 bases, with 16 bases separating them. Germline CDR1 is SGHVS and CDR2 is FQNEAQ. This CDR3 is CASSLLGGGIPYEQYF. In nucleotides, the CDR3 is TGTGCCAGCAGCTTATTAGGGGGGGGTATACCCTACGAGCAGTACTTC.

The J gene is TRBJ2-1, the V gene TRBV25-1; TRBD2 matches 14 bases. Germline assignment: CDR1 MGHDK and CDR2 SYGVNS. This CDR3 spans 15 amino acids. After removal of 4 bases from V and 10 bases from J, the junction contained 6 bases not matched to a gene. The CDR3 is CASSGLAGGPGEQFF. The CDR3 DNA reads TGTGCCAGCAGTGGACTAGCGGGAGGGCCGGGGGAGCAGTTCTTC.

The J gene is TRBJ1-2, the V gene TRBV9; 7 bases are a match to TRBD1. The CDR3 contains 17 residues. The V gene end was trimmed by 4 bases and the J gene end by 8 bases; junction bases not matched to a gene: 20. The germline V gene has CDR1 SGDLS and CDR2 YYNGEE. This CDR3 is CASSPWDSGLSGWGYTF. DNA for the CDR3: TGTGCCAGCAGCCCCTGGGACAGCGGGCTATCGGGGTGGGGCTACACCTTC. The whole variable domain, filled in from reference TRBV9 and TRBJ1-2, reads DSGVTQTPKHLITATGQRVTLRCSPRSGDLSVYWYQQSLDQGLQFLIQYYNGEERAKGNILERFSAQQFPDLHSELNLSSLELGDSALYFCASSPWDSGLSGWGYTFGSGTRLTVV.

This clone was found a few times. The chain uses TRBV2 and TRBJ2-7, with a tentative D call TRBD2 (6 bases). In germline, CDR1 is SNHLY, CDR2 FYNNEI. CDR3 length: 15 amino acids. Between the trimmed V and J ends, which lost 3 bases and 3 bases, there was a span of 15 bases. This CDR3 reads CASSDRSLASYEQYF. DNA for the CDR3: TGTGCCAGCAGTGATCGGTCCCTAGCGAGCTACGAGCAGTACTTC.

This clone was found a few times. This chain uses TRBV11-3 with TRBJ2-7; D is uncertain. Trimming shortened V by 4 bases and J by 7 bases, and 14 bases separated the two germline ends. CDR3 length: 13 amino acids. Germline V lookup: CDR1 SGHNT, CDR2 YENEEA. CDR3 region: CASSYGRSSEQYF. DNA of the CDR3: TGTGCCAGCAGCTACGGCAGGTCTAGTGAGCAGTACTTC.

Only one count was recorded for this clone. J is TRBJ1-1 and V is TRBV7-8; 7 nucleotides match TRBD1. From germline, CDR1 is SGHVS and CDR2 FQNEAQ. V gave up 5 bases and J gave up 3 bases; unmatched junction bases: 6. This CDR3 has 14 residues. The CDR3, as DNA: TGTGCCAGCAGCCGAGGGGGCCAGGACACTGAAGCTTTCTTT. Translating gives CASSRGGQDTEAFF. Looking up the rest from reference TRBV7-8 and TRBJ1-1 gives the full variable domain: GAGVSQSPRYKVAKRGQDVALRCDPISGHVSLFWYQQALGQGPEFLTYFQNEAQLDKSGLPSDRFFAERPEGSVSTLKIQRTQQEDSAVYLCASSRGGQDTEAFFGQGTRLTVV.